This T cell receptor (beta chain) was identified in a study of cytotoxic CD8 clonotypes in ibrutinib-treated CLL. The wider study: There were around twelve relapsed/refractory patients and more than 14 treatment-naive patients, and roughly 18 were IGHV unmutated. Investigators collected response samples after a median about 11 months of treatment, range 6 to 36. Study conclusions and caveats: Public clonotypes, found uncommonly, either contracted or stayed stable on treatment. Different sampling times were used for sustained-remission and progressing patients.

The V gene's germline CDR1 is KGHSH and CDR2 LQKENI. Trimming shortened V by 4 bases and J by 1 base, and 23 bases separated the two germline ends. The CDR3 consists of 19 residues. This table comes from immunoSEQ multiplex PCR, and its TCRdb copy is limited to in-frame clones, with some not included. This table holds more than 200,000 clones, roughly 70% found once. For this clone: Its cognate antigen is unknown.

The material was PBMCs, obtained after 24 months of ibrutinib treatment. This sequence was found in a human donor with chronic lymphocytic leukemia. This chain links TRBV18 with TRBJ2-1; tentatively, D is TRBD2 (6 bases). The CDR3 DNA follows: TGTGCCAGCTCACGAGTGGGACTCCTTCCTGGATTATCCTACAATGAGCAGTTCTTC. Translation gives CASSRVGLLPGLSYNEQFF. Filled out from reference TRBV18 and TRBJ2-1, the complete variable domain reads NAGVMQNPRHLVRRRGQEARLRCSPMKGHSHVYWYRQLPEEGLKFMVYLQKENIIDESGMPKERFSAEFPKEGPSILRIQQVVRGDSAAYFCASSRVGLLPGLSYNEQFFGPGTRLTVL.